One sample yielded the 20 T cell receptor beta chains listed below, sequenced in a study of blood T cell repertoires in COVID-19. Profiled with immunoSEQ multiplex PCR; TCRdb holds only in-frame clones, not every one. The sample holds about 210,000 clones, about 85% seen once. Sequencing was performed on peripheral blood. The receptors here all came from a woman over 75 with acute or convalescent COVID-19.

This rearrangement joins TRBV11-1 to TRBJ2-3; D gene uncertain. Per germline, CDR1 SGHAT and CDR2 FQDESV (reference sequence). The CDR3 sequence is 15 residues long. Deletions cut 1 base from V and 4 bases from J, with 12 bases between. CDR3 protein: CASSLEVAYPDTQYF. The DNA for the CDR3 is TGTGCCAGCAGCTTAGAAGTAGCATATCCAGATACGCAGTATTTT.

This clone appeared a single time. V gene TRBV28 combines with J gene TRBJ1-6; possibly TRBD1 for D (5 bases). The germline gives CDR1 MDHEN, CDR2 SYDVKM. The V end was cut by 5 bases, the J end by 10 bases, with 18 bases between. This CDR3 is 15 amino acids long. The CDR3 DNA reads TGTGCCAGCAGTCCGCGGACGGGGGGGTGGTCACCCCTCCACTTT. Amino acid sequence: CASSPRTGGWSPLHF. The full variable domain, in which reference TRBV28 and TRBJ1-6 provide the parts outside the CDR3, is DVKVTQSSRYLVKRTGEKVFLECVQDMDHENMFWYRQDPGLGLRLIYFSYDVKMKEKGDIPEGYSVSREKKERFSLILESASTNQTSMYLCASSPRTGGWSPLHFGNGTRLTVT.

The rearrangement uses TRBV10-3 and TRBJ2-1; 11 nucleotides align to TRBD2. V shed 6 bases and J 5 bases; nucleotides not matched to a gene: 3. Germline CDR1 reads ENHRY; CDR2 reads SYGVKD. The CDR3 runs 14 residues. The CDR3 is CAISLAGGNNEQFF. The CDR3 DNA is TGTGCCATCAGCCTAGCGGGAGGTAACAATGAGCAGTTCTTC.

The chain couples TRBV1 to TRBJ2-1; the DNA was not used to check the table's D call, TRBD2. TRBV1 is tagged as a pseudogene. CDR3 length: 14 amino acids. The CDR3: CTSSQGPGRDEQFF. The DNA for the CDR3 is TGCACCAGCAGCCAAGGCCCGGGGAGGGATGAGCAGTTCTTC.

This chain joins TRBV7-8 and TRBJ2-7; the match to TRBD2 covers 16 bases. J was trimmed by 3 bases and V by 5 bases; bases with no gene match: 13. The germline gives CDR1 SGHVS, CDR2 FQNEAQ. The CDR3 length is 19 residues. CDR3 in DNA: TGTGCCAGCAGCCAAAACCCGGGACTAGCGGGAGGGCGCCTCTACGAGCAGTACTTC. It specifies CASSQNPGLAGGRLYEQYF.

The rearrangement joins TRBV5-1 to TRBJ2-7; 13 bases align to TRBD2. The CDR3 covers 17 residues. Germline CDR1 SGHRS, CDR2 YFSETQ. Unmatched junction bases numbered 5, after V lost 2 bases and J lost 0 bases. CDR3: CASSFGLAGASSYEQYF. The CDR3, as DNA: TGCGCCAGCAGCTTCGGACTAGCGGGAGCCTCCTCCTACGAGCAGTACTTC.

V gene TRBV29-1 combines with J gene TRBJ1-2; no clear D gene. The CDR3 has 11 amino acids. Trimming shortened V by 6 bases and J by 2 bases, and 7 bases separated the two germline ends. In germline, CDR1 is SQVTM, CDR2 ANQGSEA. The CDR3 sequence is CSVTRNYGYTF. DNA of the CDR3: TGCAGCGTGACAAGAAACTATGGCTACACCTTC.

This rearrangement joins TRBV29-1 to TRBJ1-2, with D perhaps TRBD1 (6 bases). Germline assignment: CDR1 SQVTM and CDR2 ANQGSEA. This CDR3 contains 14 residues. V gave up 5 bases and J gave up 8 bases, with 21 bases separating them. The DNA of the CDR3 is TGCAGCGTTCTCCTCCCAACAGGGCTTTGGGGCTACACCTTC. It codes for CSVLLPTGLWGYTF.

The CDR3 DNA reads TGCGCCAGCAGCTTGGGACAGAACCTTATTGGCTACACCTTC. Translating gives CASSLGQNLIGYTF. The chain employs TRBV5-1 and TRBJ1-2, with D perhaps matching TRBD1 (5 bases). CDR3 size: 14 residues. V gave up 0 bases and J gave up 7 bases, with 13 bases separating them. The germline CDR1 and CDR2 sequences are SGHRS and YFSETQ.

The DNA for the CDR3 is TGTGCCAGCAGCGTAGGAGAGGGAATGAGGACAGATACGCAGTATTTT. Its translation is CASSVGEGMRTDTQYF. The rearrangement joins TRBV9 to TRBJ2-3, with TRBD2 as a possible D gene (5 bases). Trimming left V 0 bases short and J 3 bases short, with 14 bases between. The germline V gene has CDR1 SGDLS and CDR2 YYNGEE. This CDR3 has 16 residues.

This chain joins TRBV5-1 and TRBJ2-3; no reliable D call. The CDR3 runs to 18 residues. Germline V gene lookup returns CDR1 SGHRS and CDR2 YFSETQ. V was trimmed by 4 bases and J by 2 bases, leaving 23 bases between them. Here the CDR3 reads CASSRRLAPLVITDTQYF. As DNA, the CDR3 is TGCGCCAGCAGCCGACGATTAGCTCCGTTAGTTATCACAGATACGCAGTATTTT.

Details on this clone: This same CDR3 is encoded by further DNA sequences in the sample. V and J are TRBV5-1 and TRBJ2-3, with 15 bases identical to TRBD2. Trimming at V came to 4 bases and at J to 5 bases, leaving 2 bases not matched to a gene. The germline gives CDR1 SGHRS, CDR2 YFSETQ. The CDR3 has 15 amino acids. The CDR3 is CASSVGLAGGDTQYF. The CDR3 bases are TGCGCCAGCAGCGTGGGACTAGCGGGAGGAGATACGCAGTATTTT.

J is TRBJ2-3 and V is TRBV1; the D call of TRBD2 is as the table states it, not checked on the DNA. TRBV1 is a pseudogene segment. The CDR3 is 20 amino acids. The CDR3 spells CTSSQEQPGKGGRGTDTQYF. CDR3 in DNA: TGCACCAGCAGCCAAGAACAACCGGGAAAGGGCGGGAGGGGCACAGATACGCAGTATTTT.

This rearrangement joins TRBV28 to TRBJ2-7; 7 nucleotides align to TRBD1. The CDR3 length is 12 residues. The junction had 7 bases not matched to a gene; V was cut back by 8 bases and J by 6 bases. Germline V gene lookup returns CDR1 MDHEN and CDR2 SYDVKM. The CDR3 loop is CASGDRVTEQYF. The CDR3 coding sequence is TGTGCCAGCGGTGACAGGGTGACCGAGCAGTACTTC.

The CDR3 DNA sequence: TGTGCCAGTACCACGACTAGCGGGAGAAATGAGCAGTTCTTC. Residues: CASTTTSGRNEQFF. The V and J genes are TRBV19 and TRBJ2-1; 12 bases fit TRBD2. In germline, CDR1 is LNHDA, CDR2 SQIVND (reference sequence). The J segment lost 7 bases and the V segment lost 7 bases, leaving 5 bases of the junction unmatched. The CDR3 runs to 14 residues.

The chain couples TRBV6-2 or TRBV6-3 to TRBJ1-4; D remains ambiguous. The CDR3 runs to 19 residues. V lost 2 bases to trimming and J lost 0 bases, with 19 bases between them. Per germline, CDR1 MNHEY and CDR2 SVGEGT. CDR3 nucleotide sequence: TGTGCCAGCAGTTACACGGACTTTCTAACCTCTACAACTAATGAAAAACTGTTTTTT. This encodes CASSYTDFLTSTTNEKLFF.

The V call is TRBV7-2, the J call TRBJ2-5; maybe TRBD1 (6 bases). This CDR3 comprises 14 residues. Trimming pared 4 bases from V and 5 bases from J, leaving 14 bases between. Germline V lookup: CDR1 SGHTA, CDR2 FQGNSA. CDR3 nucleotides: TGTGCCAGCAGCTGGGGGCCCCCTGGGGAGACCCAGTACTTC. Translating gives CASSWGPPGETQYF.

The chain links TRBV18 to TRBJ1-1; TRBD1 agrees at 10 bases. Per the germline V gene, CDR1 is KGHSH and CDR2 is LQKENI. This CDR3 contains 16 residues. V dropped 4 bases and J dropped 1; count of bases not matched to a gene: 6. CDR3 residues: CASSRQGAVRNTEAFF. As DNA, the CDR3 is TGTGCCAGCTCACGACAGGGGGCAGTGAGGAACACTGAAGCTTTCTTT.

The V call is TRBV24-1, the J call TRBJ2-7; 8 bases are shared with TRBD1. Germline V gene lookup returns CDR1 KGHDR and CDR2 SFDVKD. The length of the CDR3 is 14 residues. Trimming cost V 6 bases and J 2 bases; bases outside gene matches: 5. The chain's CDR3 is CATSQGQGPYEQYF. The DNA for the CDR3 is TGTGCCACCAGTCAAGGACAGGGTCCCTACGAGCAGTACTTC.

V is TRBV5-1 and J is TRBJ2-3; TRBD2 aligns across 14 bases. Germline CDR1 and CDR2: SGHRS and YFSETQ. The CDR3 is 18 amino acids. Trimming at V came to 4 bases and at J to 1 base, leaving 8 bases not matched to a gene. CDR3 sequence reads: CASSPTGTSGSGTDTQYF. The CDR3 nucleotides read TGCGCCAGCAGCCCAACCGGGACTAGCGGGAGCGGCACAGATACGCAGTATTTT.